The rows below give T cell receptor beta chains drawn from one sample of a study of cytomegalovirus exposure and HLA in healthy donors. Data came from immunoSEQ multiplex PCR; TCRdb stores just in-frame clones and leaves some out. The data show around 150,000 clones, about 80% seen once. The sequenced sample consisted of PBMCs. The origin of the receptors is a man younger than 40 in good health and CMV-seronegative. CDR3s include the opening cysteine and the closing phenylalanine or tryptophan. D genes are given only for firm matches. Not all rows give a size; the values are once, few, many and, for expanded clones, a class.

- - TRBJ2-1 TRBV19 TGTGCCAGTTCCGCCCAGGGTTCTTACAATGAGCAGTTCTTC CASSAQGSYNEQFF
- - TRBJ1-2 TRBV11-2 TGTGCCAGCAGCTTAGGCGACTATGGCTACACCTTC CASSLGDYGYTF
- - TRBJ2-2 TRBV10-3 TGTGCCATTAGTAGGGGCGGCGGGGAGCTGTTTTTT CAISRGGGELFF
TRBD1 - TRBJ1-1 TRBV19 TGTGCCAGTAGCCTACTCCGGGACAGGGGAGAGGCTTTCTTT CASSLLRDRGEAFF
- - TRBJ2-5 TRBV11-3 TGTGCCAGCAGCTTAGACCTGACAAGGGACAATAATCTAGAGACCCAGTACTTC CASSLDLTRDNNLETQYF
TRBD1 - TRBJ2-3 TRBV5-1 TGCGCCAGCAGCCCCGGACAGGGGGGTACCAGAGATACGCAGTATTTT CASSPGQGGTRDTQYF
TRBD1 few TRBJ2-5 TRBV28 TGTGCCAGCAGGGACAGGGGGTACCAAGAGACCCAGTACTTC CASRDRGYQETQYF
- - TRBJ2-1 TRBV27 TGTGCCAGCAGGCTATGGTATTGGAACAGGGAAGGGCCAACCTCCTACAATGAGCAGTTCTTC CASRLWYWNREGPTSYNEQFF
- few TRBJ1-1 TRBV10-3 TGTGCCATCAGTGAGTCGGAGGCTTACACTGAAGCTTTCTTT CAISESEAYTEAFF
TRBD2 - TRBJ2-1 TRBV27 TGTGCCAGCAGCCCGCCCGTAGCGGGAGGACACAATGAGCAGTTCTTC CASSPPVAGGHNEQFF
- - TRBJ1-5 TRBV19 TGTGCCAGTAGGGACAGCGATTTCAATCAGCCCCAGCATTTT CASRDSDFNQPQHF
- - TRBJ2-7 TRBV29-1 TGCAGCTTCCTTGGGCTACGCTCCTACGAGCAGTACTTC CSFLGLRSYEQYF
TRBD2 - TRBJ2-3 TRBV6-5 TGTGCCAGCAGTCCTGGACTAGCAACAGATACGCAGTATTTT CASSPGLATDTQYF
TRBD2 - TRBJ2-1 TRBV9 TGTGCCAGCAGCGTAGGGAGTAGCGGGAGCTATGAGCAGTTCTTC CASSVGSSGSYEQFF
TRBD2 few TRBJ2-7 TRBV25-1 TGTGCCAGCAGTGACCTTGGCGGGGGTTCCTACGAGCAGTACTTC CASSDLGGGSYEQYF
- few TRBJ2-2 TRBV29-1 TGCAGCGTTGACAGGGGCAACACCGGGGAGCTGTTTTTT CSVDRGNTGELFF
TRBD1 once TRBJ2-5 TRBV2 TGTGCCAGTTACCAGGGACAGGGGGCCAGAGAGACCCAGTACTTC CASYQGQGARETQYF
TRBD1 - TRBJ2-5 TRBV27 TGTGCCAGCACAACAGGGGCTGGGGAGCAGTACTTC CASTTGAGEQYF